The 8 T cell receptor beta chains below all came from one sample that was sequenced in a study of T-cell memory formation after mild COVID-19. TCRdb processed the 5' RACE reads anew with MiXCR; each CDR3 protein has one entry. The table has tens of thousands of distinct CDR3 sequences, approximately 15% seen once. The specimen was PBMCs or a T cell subset sorted from them (not recorded which). These receptors came from an adult woman who had mild COVID-19 (a few samples of this study predate the infection). Cell type and time point are not known.

This clonotype was detected many times. The rearrangement links TRBV29-1 to TRBJ2-1; D might be TRBD1 (5 bases). The CDR3 has 16 residues. Trimming took 3 bases from V and 2 from J, leaving 17 bases between them. Looked up from germline, CDR1 is SQVTM and CDR2 is ANQGSEA. CDR3 region: CSVDDAQKGAYNEQFF. In DNA, the CDR3 is TGCAGCGTTGATGATGCGCAGAAAGGGGCCTACAATGAGCAGTTCTTC.

The chain links TRBV6-5 to TRBJ2-2, with 9 nucleotides matching TRBD1. The CDR3 has 14 amino acids. Germline V gene data show CDR1 as MNHEY and CDR2 as SVGAGI. Trimming removed 4 bases from V and 7 bases from J; junction bases left unmatched: 4. Here the CDR3 reads CASSSQGAGGELFF. The CDR3 bases are TGTGCCAGCAGTTCACAGGGGGCTGGCGGGGAGCTGTTTTTT.

This rearrangement joins TRBV5-1 to TRBJ2-1; 14 bases map to TRBD2. Germline V gene data show CDR1 as SGHRS and CDR2 as YFSETQ. The length of the CDR3 is 16 residues. V shed 3 bases and J 9 bases; nucleotides not matched to a gene: 8. In nucleotides, the CDR3 is TGCGCCAGCAGCTCCCGACTAGCGGGGGGGCCGGTTGAGCAGTTCTTC. This translates into CASSSRLAGGPVEQFF.

The table lists this clonotype with a few counts. The chain couples TRBV6-2 or TRBV6-3 to TRBJ2-1; no firm D call. CDR3 length equals 12 residues. Per the germline V gene, CDR1 is MNHEY and CDR2 is SVGEGT. The ends were cut back, 8 bases at V and 0 bases at J, with 5 bases in the middle. CDR3 in amino acids: CASGPSYNEQFF. CDR3 nucleotide sequence: TGTGCCAGCGGGCCCTCCTACAATGAGCAGTTCTTC.

This rearrangement joins TRBV5-5 to TRBJ2-5, with no clear D. Trimming stripped 4 bases from V and 2 bases from J, with 12 bases between. Germline V gene data show CDR1 as SGHKS and CDR2 as YYEKEE (reference sequence). The CDR3 runs to 14 residues. In DNA form, the CDR3 reads TGTGCCAGCAGCGAAACTATCGGGCAAGAGACCCAGTACTTC. Encoded protein: CASSETIGQETQYF.

CDR3 DNA: TGCAGCGTTGAAATACTAGCGGAAGGATACGAGCAGTACTTC. Translation: CSVEILAEGYEQYF. V is TRBV29-1 and J is TRBJ2-7; 8 bases are a match to TRBD2. Per the germline V gene, CDR1 is SQVTM and CDR2 is ANQGSEA. The CDR3 has 14 amino acids. Trimming at V came to 2 bases and at J to 4 bases, leaving 7 bases not matched to a gene.

The chain uses TRBV7-9 and TRBJ2-7, with TRBD1 matching 9 bases. The CDR3 length is 14 residues. Germline CDR1 SEHNR, CDR2 FQNEAQ (reference sequence). Germline trimming cut 1 base from V and 6 bases from J; bases unmatched to any gene: 4. The chain's CDR3 is CASSLVGQGFEQYF. The CDR3 DNA sequence: TGTGCCAGCAGCTTAGTCGGACAGGGGTTCGAGCAGTACTTC.

V usage is TRBV12-3 or TRBV12-4 and J usage is TRBJ2-1, with 11 nucleotides matching TRBD2. Germline trimming cut 3 bases from V and 6 bases from J; bases unmatched to any gene: 4. The CDR3 consists of 15 residues. CDR3 in DNA: TGTGCCAGCAGTTTGTTTAGCGGGGGGGGCAATGAGCAGTTCTTC. Encoded protein: CASSLFSGGGNEQFF.